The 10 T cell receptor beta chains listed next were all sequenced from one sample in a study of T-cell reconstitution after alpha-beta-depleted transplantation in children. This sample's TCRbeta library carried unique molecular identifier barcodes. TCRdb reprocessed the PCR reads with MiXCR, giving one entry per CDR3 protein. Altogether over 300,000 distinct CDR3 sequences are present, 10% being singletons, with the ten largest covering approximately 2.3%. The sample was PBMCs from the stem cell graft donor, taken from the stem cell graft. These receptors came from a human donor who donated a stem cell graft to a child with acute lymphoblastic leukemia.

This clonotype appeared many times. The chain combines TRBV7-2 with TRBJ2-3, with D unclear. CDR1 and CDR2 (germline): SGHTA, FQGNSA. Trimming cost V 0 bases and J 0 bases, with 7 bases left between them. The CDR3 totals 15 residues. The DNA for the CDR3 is TGTGCCAGCAGCTTAGCGGGGATCAGCACAGATACGCAGTATTTT. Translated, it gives CASSLAGISTDTQYF.

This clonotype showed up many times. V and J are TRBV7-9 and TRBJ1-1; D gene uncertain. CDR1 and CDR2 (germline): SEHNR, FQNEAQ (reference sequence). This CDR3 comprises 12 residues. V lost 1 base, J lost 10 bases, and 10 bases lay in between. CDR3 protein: CASSLVAEGAFF. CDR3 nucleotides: TGTGCCAGCAGCTTAGTTGCCGAAGGAGCTTTCTTT.

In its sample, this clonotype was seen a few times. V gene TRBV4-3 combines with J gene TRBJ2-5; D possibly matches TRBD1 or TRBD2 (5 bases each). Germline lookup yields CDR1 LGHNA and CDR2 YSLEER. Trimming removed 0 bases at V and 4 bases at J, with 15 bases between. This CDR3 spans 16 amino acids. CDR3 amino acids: CASSQEVSGAGETQYF. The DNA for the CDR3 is TGCGCCAGCAGCCAAGAAGTCAGTGGGGCGGGAGAGACCCAGTACTTC.

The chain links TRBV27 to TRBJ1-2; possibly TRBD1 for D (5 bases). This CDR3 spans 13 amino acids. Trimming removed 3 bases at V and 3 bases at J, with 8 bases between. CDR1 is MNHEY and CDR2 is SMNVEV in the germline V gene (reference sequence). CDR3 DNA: TGTGCCAGCAGTTTGACAGCTTACTATGGCTACACCTTC. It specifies CASSLTAYYGYTF.

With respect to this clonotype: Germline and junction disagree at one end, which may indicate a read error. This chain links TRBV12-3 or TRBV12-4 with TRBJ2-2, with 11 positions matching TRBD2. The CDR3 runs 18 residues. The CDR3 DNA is TGTACCAGCTGTTTACGGGCTAGCGGGAGGTGGAACACCGGGGAGCTGTTTTTT. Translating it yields CTSCLRASGRWNTGELFF.

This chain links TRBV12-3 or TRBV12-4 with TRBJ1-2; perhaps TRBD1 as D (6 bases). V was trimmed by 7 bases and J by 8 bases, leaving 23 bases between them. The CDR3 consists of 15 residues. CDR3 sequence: CASTPFLGGQRGYTF. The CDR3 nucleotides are TGTGCCAGCACCCCATTCTTGGGGGGGCAAAGGGGCTACACCTTC.

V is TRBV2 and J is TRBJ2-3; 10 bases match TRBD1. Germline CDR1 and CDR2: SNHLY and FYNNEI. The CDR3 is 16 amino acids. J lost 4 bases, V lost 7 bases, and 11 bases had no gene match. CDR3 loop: CASNPGQGFGADTQYF. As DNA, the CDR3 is TGTGCCAGCAACCCGGGACAGGGGTTTGGTGCAGATACGCAGTATTTT.

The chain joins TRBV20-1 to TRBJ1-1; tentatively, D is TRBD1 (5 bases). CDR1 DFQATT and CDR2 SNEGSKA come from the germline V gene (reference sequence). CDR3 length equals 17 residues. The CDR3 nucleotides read TGCAGCGCTTCGGCCGAGGGGTTCGTGCTTATGAACACTGAAGCTTTCTTT. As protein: CSASAEGFVLMNTEAFF.

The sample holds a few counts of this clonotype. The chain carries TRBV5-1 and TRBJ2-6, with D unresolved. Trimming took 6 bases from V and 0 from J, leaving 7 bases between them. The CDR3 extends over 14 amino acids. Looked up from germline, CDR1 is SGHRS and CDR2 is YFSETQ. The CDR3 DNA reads TGCGCCAGCACCCAAGGCTCTGGGGCCAACGTCCTGACTTTC. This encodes CASTQGSGANVLTF.

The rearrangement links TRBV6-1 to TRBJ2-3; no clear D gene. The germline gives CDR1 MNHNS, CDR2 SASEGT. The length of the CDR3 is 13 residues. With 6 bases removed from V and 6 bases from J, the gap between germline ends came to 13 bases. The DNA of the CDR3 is TGTGCCAGCAGCCCGAGACGGGCCGATACGCAGTATTTT. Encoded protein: CASSPRRADTQYF.